A selection of T cell receptor beta chains follows, all from one sample in a study of blood T cell repertoires in COVID-19. Libraries were prepared by immunoSEQ multiplex PCR; TCRdb keeps only in-frame clonotypes and omits some of them. The sample includes about 42,000 clones, around nine tenths of them seen just once. Sequencing was done on a sample of peripheral blood. All receptors come from a human donor in a cohort sampled during active COVID-19. Both conserved end residues are trimmed from each CDR3. Fields, in order: V gene, J gene, D gene, CDR3 protein. The D gene is left open where the match is weak.

TRBV27	TRBJ2-7	.	ASSSTSYSYEQY
TRBV5-8	TRBJ1-3	.	ASSLSRGSSGNTIY
TRBV9	TRBJ2-7	.	ASSVRGIDEQY
TRBV7-9	TRBJ1-5	.	ASSQTVNQPQH
TRBV6-5	TRBJ1-2	TRBD1	ASSKTTGEVEGYT
TRBV5-1	TRBJ2-6	TRBD1	ASSFGTGGSGANVLT
TRBV19	TRBJ2-7	.	ASSKVSITLRADEQY
TRBV27	TRBJ1-1	.	ASSLGGLGPPEAF
TRBV7-9	TRBJ1-1	.	ASSLGGSEAF
TRBV27	TRBJ1-4	.	ASSFWGATNEKLF
TRBV10-2	TRBJ1-3	TRBD1	ASSGTDSGNTIY
TRBV19	TRBJ1-1	.	ASTLGGGGDTEAF
TRBV7-2	TRBJ1-3	.	ASSPNLQSSGNTIY
TRBV14	TRBJ1-4	.	ASSQDQWQFYEKLF
TRBV7-2	TRBJ2-7	.	ASSLAWGDYEQY
TRBV18	TRBJ1-1	.	ASSSREGGFGSNTEAF
TRBV9	TRBJ2-7	TRBD2	ASSVSGGALFYEQY
TRBV29-1	TRBJ1-2	TRBD1	SVATGANYGYT
TRBV6-5	TRBJ2-7	TRBD1	ASSYAGQGYEQY
TRBV6-5	TRBJ1-2	TRBD1	ASNLKGTGGGGYT
TRBV6-2/TRBV6-3	TRBJ1-2	.	ASSLGANYGYT
TRBV6-6	TRBJ1-2	TRBD1	ASTGVIGYGYT
TRBV4-3	TRBJ1-2	.	ASSQAGYYGYT
TRBV4-2	TRBJ2-1	TRBD2	ASSQVLAGGLNEQF
TRBV4-3	TRBJ2-1	TRBD1	ASSQADRDGEQF
TRBV5-1	TRBJ2-1	.	ASSAADYNEQF
TRBV4-1	TRBJ1-1	.	ASSRRENTEAF
TRBV6-6	TRBJ1-6	TRBD1	ASSSTGGNNSPLH
TRBV6-2/TRBV6-3	TRBJ2-7	TRBD2	ASSHGGSGVTYEQY
TRBV4-2	TRBJ1-1	TRBD1	ASSQERQGVGTEAF
TRBV29-1	TRBJ1-1	.	SFESGVNTEAF
TRBV14	TRBJ2-2	TRBD1	ASSFRDRFITGELF
TRBV27	TRBJ1-6	TRBD1	ASRTRQGGSPLH
TRBV9	TRBJ1-1	TRBD1	ASSGSDRGLYTNTEAF
TRBV27	TRBJ1-1	.	ASSLIMNTEAF
TRBV3-1/TRBV3-2	TRBJ1-1	.	ASSPTANTEAF
TRBV2	TRBJ2-7	.	ASTSGAGSYEQY
TRBV7-2	TRBJ1-1	TRBD1	ASSPAFGTGNTEAF
TRBV5-4	TRBJ2-2	TRBD2	ASSYGGGGDTGELF
TRBV4-1	TRBJ2-7	.	ASSQDQGTNTEQY
TRBV7-9	TRBJ2-7	.	ASSLVGNHYEQY
TRBV27	TRBJ1-2	TRBD1	ASSPRTGVGTNYGYT
TRBV23-1	TRBJ1-1	.	ASSQIGGDPGITEAF
TRBV10-2	TRBJ1-1	.	ATQRVLNTEAF
TRBV7-4	TRBJ2-7	TRBD2	ASSLRLAGDSRIYEQY
TRBV5-6	TRBJ1-2	TRBD1	ASSLVRQGDYGYT
TRBV29-1	TRBJ1-2	TRBD1	SVVPDRGYGYT
TRBV7-9	TRBJ2-1	.	ASSLALIRYNEQF